This T cell receptor (beta chain) was observed in a study of regulatory T cells in long-lasting Graves disease. Overall study context: Patients met the persistent Graves' disease definition after over 5 years of antithyroid drugs with positive TSH receptor antibodies. Study-wide results and caveats: What was studied was peripheral blood only, and not thyroid tissue. Gene preferences differed: TRBV28, TRBJ1-2, TRBJ2-5 in persistent cases.

The authors built TCR beta libraries using iRepertoire HTBI primers and Arm-PCR of CDR3 regions. TCRdb re-analysed the multiplex PCR reads in MiXCR, keeping a single row per CDR3 protein. The top ten clones hold around 24% of a sample with about 420,000 distinct CDR3 sequences, roughly a quarter of them seen once. Germline V CDR1 and CDR2: LGHDT, YNNKEL (reference sequence). Trimming removed 7 bases at V and 2 bases at J, with 8 bases between. CDR3 length: 12 amino acids. This clonotype has at least ten counts. Antigen specificity is unknown. Time point denoted: persistent/refractory GD, antithyroid drugs over 5 years with positive TRAb. There was RNA extracted from PBMCs, and the TCR library was made from it. Clinicians diagnosed Graves' disease using American Thyroid Association guidelines.

The chain is built from TRBV3-1 and TRBJ1-2; no definite D call. This material consisted of peripheral blood mononuclear cells (PBMCs), taken when the disease was refractory, from a patient treated with antithyroid drugs. This TCR derives from a female donor with Graves disease. The CDR3: CASINVNYGYTF. As DNA, the CDR3 is TGTGCCAGCATCAATGTAAACTATGGCTACACCTTC.